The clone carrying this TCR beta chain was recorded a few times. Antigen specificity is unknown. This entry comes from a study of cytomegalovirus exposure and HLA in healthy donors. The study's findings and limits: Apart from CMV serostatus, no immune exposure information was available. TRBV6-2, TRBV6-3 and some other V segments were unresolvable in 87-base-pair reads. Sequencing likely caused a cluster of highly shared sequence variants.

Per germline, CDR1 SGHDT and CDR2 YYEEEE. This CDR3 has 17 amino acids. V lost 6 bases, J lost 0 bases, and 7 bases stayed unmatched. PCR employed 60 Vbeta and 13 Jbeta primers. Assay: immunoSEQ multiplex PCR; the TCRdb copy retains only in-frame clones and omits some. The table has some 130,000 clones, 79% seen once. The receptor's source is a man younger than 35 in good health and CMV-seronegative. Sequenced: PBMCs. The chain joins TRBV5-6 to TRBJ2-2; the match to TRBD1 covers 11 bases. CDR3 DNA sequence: TGTGCCAGCAACCAGGACAGGGGGCTTCCGAACACCGGGGAGCTGTTTTTT. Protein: CASNQDRGLPNTGELFF.